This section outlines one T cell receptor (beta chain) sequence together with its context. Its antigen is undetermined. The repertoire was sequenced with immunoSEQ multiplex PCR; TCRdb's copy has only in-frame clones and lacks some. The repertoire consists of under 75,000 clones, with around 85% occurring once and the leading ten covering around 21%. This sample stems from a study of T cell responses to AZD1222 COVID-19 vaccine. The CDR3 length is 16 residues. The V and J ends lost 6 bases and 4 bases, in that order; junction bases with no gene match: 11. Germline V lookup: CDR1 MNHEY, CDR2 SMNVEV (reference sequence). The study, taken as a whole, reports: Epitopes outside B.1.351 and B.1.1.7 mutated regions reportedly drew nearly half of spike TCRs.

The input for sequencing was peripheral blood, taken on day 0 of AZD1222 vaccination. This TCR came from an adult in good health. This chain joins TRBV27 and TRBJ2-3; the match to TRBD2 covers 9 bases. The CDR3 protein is CASRPLWRGGADTQYF. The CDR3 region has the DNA TGTGCCAGCAGGCCCCTTTGGCGGGGGGGAGCAGATACGCAGTATTTT.